This T cell receptor beta chain was recovered during a study of long-term antiretroviral therapy in people with HIV. Study observations and caveats: Clonotypes expanded prior to ART showed repertoire dominance at all sampled time points.

In the case of this clone: Its antigen is currently unknown.

Deletions cut 0 bases from V and 2 bases from J, with 18 bases between. This CDR3 is 18 amino acids long. Germline CDR1 SGHRS, CDR2 YFSETQ. Treatment locations for all participants with HIV were in the United States. Running of the v3.0 immunoSEQ assay took place at survey level. Sequencing of each sample targeted about 40,000-50,000 T-cell genomes. Assay: immunoSEQ multiplex PCR; the TCRdb copy retains only in-frame clones and omits some. The sample shows roughly 29,000 clones, approximately 95% of them seen only once. This chain uses TRBV5-1 with TRBJ1-3, with a possible D match to TRBD1 (6 bases). The origin of this receptor is a man in his fifties or sixties with HIV. Here the sequenced sample was unsorted PBMCs, taken 5.3 years after starting antiretroviral therapy. CDR3 sequence: CASSLAGGSQGAGNTIYF. The CDR3 region has the DNA TGCGCCAGCAGCTTGGCCGGGGGGTCACAGGGAGCTGGAAACACCATATATTTT.